Shown below are 27 T cell receptor beta chains from a single sample sequenced in a study of shared clonotypes between healthy human individuals. This table comes from immunoSEQ multiplex PCR, and its TCRdb copy is limited to in-frame clones, with some not included. The data contain fewer than 650,000 clones, around 78% of them seen just once; the ten biggest clones take up around 11%. Source material: PBMCs. These receptors originate from a woman between 35 and 50 years old in good health. Some clones in this sample may be carry-over from other donors' samples.

This clone has more than one count but fewer than ten. The gene calls are TRBV6-5 and TRBJ1-1; 9 bases are shared with TRBD1. CDR3 length equals 12 residues. After removal of 4 bases from V and 10 bases from J, the junction contained 4 bases not matched to a gene. CDR1 is MNHEY, CDR2 SVGAGI, per germline. CDR3 nucleotides: TGTGCCAGCAGTTCCCGGGACAGGGCAGCTTTCTTT. Residues: CASSSRDRAAFF.

This chain joins TRBV30 and TRBJ1-5; no clear D gene. Germline V lookup: CDR1 GTSNPN, CDR2 SVGIG (reference sequence). The CDR3 runs to 14 residues. Between the trimmed V and J ends, which lost 0 bases and 5 bases, there was a span of 11 bases. CDR3: CAWSVLGSDQPQHF. CDR3 coding DNA: TGTGCCTGGAGTGTATTGGGGTCGGATCAGCCCCAGCATTTT.

The gene calls are TRBV7-6 and TRBJ2-3; 9 nucleotides agree with TRBD1. Germline-derived CDR1 and CDR2 are SGHVS and FNYEAQ. CDR3 length equals 14 residues. The V segment lost 5 bases and the J segment 5 bases; nucleotides outside the gene matches: 5. CDR3 in amino acids: CASSHRTGVDTQYF. As DNA, the CDR3 is TGTGCCAGCAGCCATCGGACAGGGGTAGATACGCAGTATTTT. Supplemented by reference TRBV7-6 and TRBJ2-3, the full variable domain reads GAGVSQSPRYKVTKRGQDVALRCDPISGHVSLYWYRQALGQGPEFLTYFNYEAQQDKSGLPNDRFSAERPEGSISTLTIQRTEQRDSAMYRCASSHRTGVDTQYFGPGTRLTVL.

The chain couples TRBV7-9 to TRBJ1-1; 7 bases fit TRBD1. CDR1 and CDR2 from the germline V gene are SEHNR and FQNEAQ (reference sequence). V lost 4 bases to trimming and J lost 5 bases; unmatched junction nucleotides: 10. This CDR3 has 15 amino acids. The CDR3 is CASSSINRGRTEAFF. The CDR3, as DNA: TGTGCCAGCAGCTCAATCAACAGGGGAAGGACTGAAGCTTTCTTT.

V is TRBV7-3 and J is TRBJ2-2; TRBD2 aligns across 8 bases. Germline V gives CDR1 SGHTA, CDR2 FQGTGA. V dropped 2 bases and J dropped 4; count of bases not matched to a gene: 9. The CDR3 covers 17 residues. The CDR3, as DNA: TGTGCCAGCAGCTTATCTCGGATAGCGGGATCCACCGGGGAGCTGTTTTTT. Its translation is CASSLSRIAGSTGELFF.

J is TRBJ2-3 and V is TRBV7-9, with D possibly matching TRBD1 (6 bases). The germline gives CDR1 SEHNR, CDR2 FQNEAQ (reference sequence). The V gene lost 5 bases and the J gene lost 3 bases, with 15 bases spanning the gap. CDR3 length: 15 residues. The CDR3 coding sequence is TGTGCCAGCAGCCCAGGGGATTTGGTGACAGATACGCAGTATTTT. It codes for CASSPGDLVTDTQYF.

This rearrangement joins TRBV18 to TRBJ2-2, with TRBD2 identical over 12 bases. The CDR3 has 17 amino acids. V lost 0 bases to trimming and J lost 7 bases; unmatched junction nucleotides: 6. Germline V lookup: CDR1 KGHSH, CDR2 LQKENI. CDR3 protein: CASSPPIGLAGFGELFF. In DNA, the CDR3 is TGTGCCAGCTCACCACCGATAGGACTAGCGGGATTCGGGGAGCTGTTTTTT. Filled out from reference TRBV18 and TRBJ2-2, the complete variable domain reads NAGVMQNPRHLVRRRGQEARLRCSPMKGHSHVYWYRQLPEEGLKFMVYLQKENIIDESGMPKERFSAEFPKEGPSILRIQQVVRGDSAAYFCASSPPIGLAGFGELFFGEGSRLTVL.

A word on this clone: This is likely an artifact of a read error, given a far larger clone one base away. This chain links TRBV2 with TRBJ1-5; D is unclear. V was shortened by 7 bases and J by 2 bases, with 18 bases between the two germline ends. CDR3 size: 16 residues. In germline, CDR1 is SNHLY, CDR2 FYNNEI. This CDR3 is CASTRVTSRGNQPQHF. The CDR3 DNA reads as TGTGCCAGCACCCGGGTCACTTCTCGTGGCAATCAGCCCCAGCATTTT.

The chain combines TRBV28 with TRBJ2-7; D is perhaps TRBD2 (6 bases). Germline V gene data show CDR1 as MDHEN and CDR2 as SYDVKM. This CDR3 contains 17 residues. The ends were cut back, 4 bases at V and 1 base at J, with 20 bases in the middle. The CDR3 coding sequence is TGTGCCAGCAGTTCCTCCCCGGGAGCGACTGGTTCCTACGAGCAGTACTTC. This encodes CASSSSPGATGSYEQYF. Supplemented by reference TRBV28 and TRBJ2-7, the full variable domain reads DVKVTQSSRYLVKRTGEKVFLECVQDMDHENMFWYRQDPGLGLRLIYFSYDVKMKEKGDIPEGYSVSREKKERFSLILESASTNQTSMYLCASSSSPGATGSYEQYFGPGTRLTVT.

This clone is a singleton in its sample. The J gene is TRBJ1-1, the V gene TRBV7-2, with D perhaps matching TRBD1 (5 bases). The CDR3 consists of 19 residues. Germline values: CDR1 SGHTA, CDR2 FQGNSA. Trimming removed 5 bases at V and 1 base at J, with 26 bases between. CDR3 protein: CASSLPFPLKGRENTEAFF. CDR3 sequence (DNA): TGTGCCAGCAGCCTTCCCTTTCCCCTGAAGGGACGGGAGAACACTGAAGCTTTCTTT.

J is TRBJ1-5 and V is TRBV2, with 11 bases aligning to TRBD1. The V segment lost 10 bases and the J segment 6 bases; nucleotides outside the gene matches: 2. Germline CDR1 and CDR2: SNHLY and FYNNEI. CDR3 length: 12 residues. The CDR3, as DNA: TGTGCCACCGGGACAGGGGGTCAGCCCCAGCATTTT. Residues: CATGTGGQPQHF.

This chain joins TRBV7-2 and TRBJ2-2; 12 bases map to TRBD2. The CDR3 is 16 amino acids. Trimming took 2 bases from V and 4 from J; bases not matched to a gene: 2. Per germline, CDR1 SGHTA and CDR2 FQGNSA. CDR3 protein: CASSLRTSGATGELFF. DNA for the CDR3: TGTGCCAGCAGCTTACGGACTAGCGGGGCCACCGGGGAGCTGTTTTTT.

CDR3 region: CASSSVVNQPQHF. The CDR3 nucleotides are TGTGCCAGTAGTAGCGTCGTCAATCAGCCCCAGCATTTT. J is TRBJ1-5 and V is TRBV19; D gene uncertain. V lost 4 bases, J lost 3 bases, and 7 bases lay in between. Germline assignment: CDR1 LNHDA and CDR2 SQIVND (reference sequence). The CDR3 runs to 13 residues.

This sequence joins TRBV6-6 and TRBJ2-5, with D unclear. This CDR3 region has 14 residues. V lost 2 bases and J 2 bases, leaving 9 bases between the germline ends. CDR1 and CDR2 (germline): MNHNY, SVGAGI (reference sequence). DNA of the CDR3: TGTGCCAGCAGTTACCTGGCAGAGCAAGAGACCCAGTACTTC. It encodes CASSYLAEQETQYF.

This clone was observed once. The V call is TRBV28, the J call TRBJ1-4, with D tentatively TRBD1 (5 bases). The ends were cut back, 3 bases at V and 0 bases at J, with 11 bases in the middle. CDR1 is MDHEN, CDR2 SYDVKM, per germline. The CDR3 extends over 16 amino acids. The CDR3 DNA sequence: TGTGCCAGCAGTTTGGGGGGAACGACAACTAATGAAAAACTGTTTTTT. This translates into CASSLGGTTTNEKLFF.

This clone showed up just a few times. The V and J genes are TRBV5-6 and TRBJ2-1; 9 positions match TRBD1. In germline, CDR1 is SGHDT, CDR2 YYEEEE. The CDR3 contains 14 residues. The junction had 7 bases not matched to a gene; V was cut back by 3 bases and J by 9 bases. This CDR3 reads CASSSYRGLAEQFF. The CDR3 DNA reads TGTGCCAGCAGCTCCTACAGGGGGCTTGCTGAGCAGTTCTTC.

V usage is TRBV6-1 and J usage is TRBJ2-3, with 8 bases that match TRBD1. CDR3 length: 15 residues. Germline V gene lookup returns CDR1 MNHNS and CDR2 SASEGT. The V gene end was trimmed by 6 bases and the J gene end by 3 bases; junction bases not matched to a gene: 8. The CDR3 nucleotides are TGTGCCAGCAGGCTCGGTCAGGGGGCGACAGATACGCAGTATTTT. It yields the protein CASRLGQGATDTQYF.

The sample holds a few counts of this clone. The chain employs TRBV2 and TRBJ2-7; 8 bases align to TRBD1. With V trimmed by 6 bases and J by 6 bases, 1 base remained unmatched. CDR3 length: 11 residues. Looked up from germline, CDR1 is SNHLY and CDR2 is FYNNEI. In nucleotides, the CDR3 is TGTGCCAGCAGGGACAGGGTCGAGCAGTACTTC. The encoded protein is CASRDRVEQYF.

Only a few counts were recorded for this clone. Other DNA sequences of this sample code for an identical CDR3. The gene calls are TRBV7-2 and TRBJ2-7, with 15 positions matching TRBD2. This CDR3 is built from 15 residues. Trimming removed 4 bases from V and 4 bases from J; junction bases left unmatched: 2. Germline V CDR1 and CDR2: SGHTA, FQGNSA. CDR3 sequence (DNA): TGTGCCAGCAGCTCGGGACTAGCGGGAGGATACGAGCAGTACTTC. Encoded protein: CASSSGLAGGYEQYF.

The genes are TRBV25-1 and TRBJ1-3; weak D call: TRBD1 (6 bases). The V gene's germline CDR1 is MGHDK and CDR2 SYGVNS. This CDR3 has 14 residues. With 6 bases removed from V and 0 bases from J, the gap between germline ends came to 9 bases. DNA for the CDR3: TGTGCCAGCAGCTTGACAGGCTCTGGAAACACCATATATTTT. Residues: CASSLTGSGNTIYF.

This clone was recorded a few times. Other nucleotide sequences from this sample produce the same CDR3. The rearrangement uses TRBV29-1 and TRBJ1-1; no reliable D call. Trimming pared 6 bases from V and 1 base from J, leaving 9 bases between. This CDR3 is 12 amino acids long. Looked up from germline, CDR1 is SQVTM and CDR2 is ANQGSEA. DNA for the CDR3: TGCAGCGTGGGCGGCCGGAACACTGAAGCTTTCTTT. Its protein is CSVGGRNTEAFF.

This clone was detected only a few times. It differs at one base from a far larger clone, so likely a read error. The sample contains more than one DNA sequence encoding this CDR3. The rearrangement joins TRBV6-1 to TRBJ2-6, with D perhaps TRBD2 (5 bases). The length of the CDR3 is 16 residues. Trimming took off 6 bases at V and 0 bases at J, with 12 bases between the two ends. Per germline, CDR1 MNHNS and CDR2 SASEGT. CDR3 DNA: TGTGCCAGCAGCGAATTGGACTTCTCTGGGGCCAACGTCCTGACTTTC. Its protein is CASSELDFSGANVLTF.

The gene calls are TRBV5-4 and TRBJ1-4; D is possibly TRBD1 (6 bases). The CDR3 extends over 13 amino acids. Germline CDR1 is SGHNT and CDR2 is YYREEE (reference sequence). The V end was cut by 2 bases, the J end by 6 bases, with 8 bases between. CDR3 protein: CASSFNRDEKLFF. As DNA, the CDR3 is TGTGCCAGCAGCTTCAACAGGGATGAAAAACTGTTTTTT.

The chain carries TRBV6-6 and TRBJ2-7; tentative D call: TRBD1 (5 bases). The germline V gene encodes CDR1 MNHNY and CDR2 SVGAGI (reference sequence). V lost 0 bases to trimming and J lost 2 bases, with 11 bases between them. The CDR3 has 15 residues. The CDR3 protein is CASSYSEAGPYEQYF. The DNA for the CDR3 is TGTGCCAGCAGTTACTCAGAGGCAGGGCCCTACGAGCAGTACTTC.

Note on this clone: A much larger clone sits a single nucleotide away, making a read error possible. The same CDR3 can be traced to other DNA sequences in this sample. The chain links TRBV6-1 to TRBJ2-3, with 7 bases aligning to TRBD2. CDR1 and CDR2 from the germline V gene are MNHNS and SASEGT. J gave up 0 bases and V 6 bases, and 6 bases lay outside the gene matches. The CDR3 covers 15 residues. CDR3 bases: TGTGCCAGCAGCGACGGAGCGGGAAGCACAGATACGCAGTATTTT. Translation: CASSDGAGSTDTQYF.

This clone turned up a few times. The chain recombines TRBV19 with TRBJ2-5; D perhaps matches TRBD1 (5 bases). The CDR3 length is 14 residues. In germline, CDR1 is LNHDA, CDR2 SQIVND (reference sequence). Trimming stripped 4 bases from V and 5 bases from J, with 14 bases between. The CDR3 nucleotides are TGTGCCAGTAGTAACTCAGGGATGGGGGAGACCCAGTACTTC. Translated, it gives CASSNSGMGETQYF.

This clone was seen just once. V is TRBV2 and J is TRBJ2-1; 7 nucleotides agree with TRBD1. Germline assignment: CDR1 SNHLY and CDR2 FYNNEI. The CDR3 contains 14 residues. V lost 6 bases, J lost 6 bases, and 8 bases stayed unmatched. The CDR3 is CASRPGQTTNEQFF. The CDR3 DNA is TGTGCCAGCAGGCCGGGACAGACAACCAATGAGCAGTTCTTC.